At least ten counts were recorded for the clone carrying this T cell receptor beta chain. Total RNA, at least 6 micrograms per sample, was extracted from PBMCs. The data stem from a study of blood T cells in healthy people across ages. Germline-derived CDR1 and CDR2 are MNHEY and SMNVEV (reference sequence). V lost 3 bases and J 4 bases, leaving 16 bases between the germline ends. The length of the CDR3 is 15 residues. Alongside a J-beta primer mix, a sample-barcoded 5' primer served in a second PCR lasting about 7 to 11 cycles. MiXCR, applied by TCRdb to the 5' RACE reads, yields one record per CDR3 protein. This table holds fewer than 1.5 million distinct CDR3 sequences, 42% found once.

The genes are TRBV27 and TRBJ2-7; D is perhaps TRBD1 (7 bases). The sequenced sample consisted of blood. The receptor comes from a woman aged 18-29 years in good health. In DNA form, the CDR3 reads TGTGCCAGCAGTTTTATCCGGACAGGAGGGTACGAGCAGTACTTC. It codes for CASSFIRTGGYEQYF.